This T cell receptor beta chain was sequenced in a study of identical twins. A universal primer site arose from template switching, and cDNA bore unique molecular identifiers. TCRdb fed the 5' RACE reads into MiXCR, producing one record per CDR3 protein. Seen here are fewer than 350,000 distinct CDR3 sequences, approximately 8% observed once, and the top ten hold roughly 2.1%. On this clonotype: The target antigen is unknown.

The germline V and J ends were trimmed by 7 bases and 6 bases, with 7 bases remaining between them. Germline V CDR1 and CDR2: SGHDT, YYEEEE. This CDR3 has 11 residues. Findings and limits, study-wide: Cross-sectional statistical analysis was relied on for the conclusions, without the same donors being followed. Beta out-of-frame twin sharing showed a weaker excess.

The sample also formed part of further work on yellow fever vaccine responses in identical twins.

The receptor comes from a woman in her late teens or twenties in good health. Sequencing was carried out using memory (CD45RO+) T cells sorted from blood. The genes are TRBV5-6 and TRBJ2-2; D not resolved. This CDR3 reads CASVWAGELFF. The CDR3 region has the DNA TGTGCCAGCGTGTGGGCCGGGGAGCTGTTTTTT. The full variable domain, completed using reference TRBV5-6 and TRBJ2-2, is DAGVTQSPTHLIKTRGQQVTLRCSPKSGHDTVSWYQQALGQGPQFIFQYYEEEERQRGNFPDRFSGHQFPNYSSELNVNALLLGDSALYLCASVWAGELFFGEGSRLTVL.